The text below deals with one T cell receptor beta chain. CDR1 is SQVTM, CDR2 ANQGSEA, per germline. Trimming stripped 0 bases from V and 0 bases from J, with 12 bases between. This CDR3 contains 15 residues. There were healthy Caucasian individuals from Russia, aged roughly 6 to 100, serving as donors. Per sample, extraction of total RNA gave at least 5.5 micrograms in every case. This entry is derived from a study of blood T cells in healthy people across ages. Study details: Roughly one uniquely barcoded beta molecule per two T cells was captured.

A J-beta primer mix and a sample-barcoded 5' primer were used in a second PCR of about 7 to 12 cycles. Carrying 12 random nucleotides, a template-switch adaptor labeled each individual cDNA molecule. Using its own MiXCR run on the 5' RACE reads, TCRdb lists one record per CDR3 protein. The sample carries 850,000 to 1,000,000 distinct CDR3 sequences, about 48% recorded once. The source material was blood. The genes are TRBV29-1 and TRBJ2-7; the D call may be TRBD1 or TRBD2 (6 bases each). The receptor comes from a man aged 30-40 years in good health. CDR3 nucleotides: TGCAGCGTTGAAGATCGGGGGCAAAGCTCCTACGAGCAGTACTTC. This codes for CSVEDRGQSSYEQYF.